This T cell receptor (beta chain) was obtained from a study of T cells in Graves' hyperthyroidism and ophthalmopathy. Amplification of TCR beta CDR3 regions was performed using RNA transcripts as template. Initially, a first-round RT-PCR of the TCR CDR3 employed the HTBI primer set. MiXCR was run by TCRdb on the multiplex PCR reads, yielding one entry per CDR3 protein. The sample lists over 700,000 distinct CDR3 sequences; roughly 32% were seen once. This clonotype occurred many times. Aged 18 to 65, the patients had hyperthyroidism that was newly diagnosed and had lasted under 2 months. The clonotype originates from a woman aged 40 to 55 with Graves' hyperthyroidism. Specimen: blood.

For the CDR3, the DNA is TGTGCCACCAGCAGAGATACATTTCGGCCGGACAATCAGCCCCAGCATTTT. As protein: CATSRDTFRPDNQPQHF. This chain uses TRBV15 with TRBJ1-5, with D hard to call. This CDR3 comprises 17 residues. Trimming left V 0 bases short and J 3 bases short, with 15 bases between. Germline values: CDR1 LNHNV, CDR2 YYDKDF (reference sequence).